The 18 T cell receptor beta chains below come from one sample, sequenced in a study of blood T cell repertoires in COVID-19. Assay used: immunoSEQ multiplex PCR; TCRdb lists only in-frame clones, some missing. The data hold 150,000 or so clones, with nearly 80% observed a single time. Sequencing was done on a sample of peripheral blood. The receptors shown here come from a man aged 80 or over with acute or convalescent COVID-19.

The rearrangement joins TRBV27 to TRBJ2-3; perhaps TRBD1 as D (5 bases). This CDR3 contains 14 residues. Germline values: CDR1 MNHEY, CDR2 SMNVEV (reference sequence). Deletions cut 2 bases from V and 4 bases from J, with 10 bases between. CDR3 residues: CASSLGQGSDTQYF. CDR3 in DNA: TGTGCCAGCAGTTTAGGTCAGGGCTCAGATACGCAGTATTTT.

About this clone: Relative to the germline gene, one junction end is altered; a read error may explain this. This chain connects TRBV7-7 to TRBJ2-5, with D maybe TRBD2 (6 bases). Germline assignment: CDR1 SSHAT and CDR2 FNYEAQ (reference sequence). The CDR3 sequence is 16 residues long. The CDR3 here is CASSLGTRTTQETQYF. In DNA form, the CDR3 reads TGTGCTAGCAGCCTCGGTACTCGGACTACTCAAGAGACCCAGTACTTC.

The chain links TRBV5-1 to TRBJ1-1; D possibly corresponds to TRBD1 (6 bases). With 0 bases removed from V and 2 bases from J, the gap between germline ends came to 8 bases. The CDR3 consists of 14 residues. Per the germline V gene, CDR1 is SGHRS and CDR2 is YFSETQ. The CDR3 DNA reads TGCGCCAGCAGCTTGGGGACAGTTAACACTGAAGCTTTCTTT. It specifies CASSLGTVNTEAFF.

This clone appeared a single time. This chain connects TRBV2 to TRBJ1-5; D is perhaps TRBD1 (6 bases). In germline, CDR1 is SNHLY, CDR2 FYNNEI. V shed 5 bases and J shed 6 bases, with 8 bases lying between them. This CDR3 has 12 amino acids. The CDR3 region has the DNA TGTGCCAGCAGTCCAGGGGTTCAGCCCCAGCATTTT. Translated: CASSPGVQPQHF.

The V call is TRBV3-1 (or the pseudogene TRBV3-2), the J call TRBJ1-2; D perhaps matches TRBD1 (6 bases). The CDR3 is made up of 17 amino acids. Germline CDR1 reads LGHDT; CDR2 reads YNNKEL (reference sequence). With 0 bases removed from V and 2 bases from J, the gap between germline ends came to 16 bases. CDR3 coding DNA: TGTGCCAGCAGCCAAGATTACGGCCAGGGGAAAAACTATGGCTACACCTTC. Translated, it gives CASSQDYGQGKNYGYTF.

This clone appeared once. J is TRBJ2-2 and V is TRBV19, with 8 bases aligning to TRBD2. With V trimmed by 3 bases and J by 7 bases, 7 bases remained unmatched. This CDR3 contains 15 residues. CDR1 and CDR2 (germline): LNHDA, SQIVND (reference sequence). The CDR3 sequence: CASSISGGAGGELFF. DNA for the CDR3: TGTGCCAGTAGTATCTCCGGGGGGGCTGGCGGGGAGCTGTTTTTT.

This rearrangement joins TRBV18 to TRBJ2-2; the match to TRBD2 covers 11 bases. Germline V gene sequence: CDR1 KGHSH, CDR2 LQKENI. Unmatched junction bases numbered 9, after V lost 6 bases and J lost 0 bases. CDR3 length equals 18 residues. The CDR3, as DNA: TGTGCCAGCTCCCCAGGACTAGCGGGCCGGGCGAACACCGGGGAGCTGTTTTTT. Amino acid sequence: CASSPGLAGRANTGELFF.

The V gene is TRBV10-3, the J gene TRBJ2-2; 10 bases map to TRBD1. Germline values: CDR1 ENHRY, CDR2 SYGVKD. The CDR3 consists of 16 residues. J gave up 4 bases and V 1 base, and 3 bases lay outside the gene matches. The CDR3 coding sequence is TGTGCCATCAGTGAGTTTTGGGACAGGGGCACCGGGGAGCTGTTTTTT. Encoded protein: CAISEFWDRGTGELFF.

The chain joins TRBV9 to TRBJ2-5; the D is unclear. Germline loops: CDR1 SGDLS, CDR2 YYNGEE. The CDR3 contains 13 residues. V shed 4 bases and J shed 1 base, with 8 bases lying between them. The CDR3 protein is CASSLYSQETQYF. CDR3 DNA sequence: TGTGCCAGCAGCCTTTACTCCCAAGAGACCCAGTACTTC.

The chain combines TRBV5-4 with TRBJ1-2; 8 positions agree with TRBD1. Per germline, CDR1 SGHNT and CDR2 YYREEE (reference sequence). This CDR3 spans 14 amino acids. J was trimmed by 3 bases and V by 1 base; bases with no gene match: 2. The CDR3 bases are TGTGCCAGCAGCTTGCCGGACAGGGACTATGGCTACACCTTC. This translates into CASSLPDRDYGYTF. The variable domain in full, with the rest retrieved from reference TRBV5-4 and TRBJ1-2, is ETGVTQSPTHLIKTRGQQVTLRCSSQSGHNTVSWYQQALGQGPQFIFQYYREEENGRGNFPPRFSGLQFPNYSSELNVNALELDDSALYLCASSLPDRDYGYTFGSGTRLTVV.

The chain has TRBV6-1 and TRBJ2-7, with no clear D. CDR3 length equals 15 residues. Trimming left V 6 bases short and J 0 bases short, with 15 bases between. CDR1 is MNHNS, CDR2 SASEGT, per germline. The CDR3 nucleotides read TGTGCCAGCAGCCACTCGGCCACGGGCTCCTACGAGCAGTACTTC. Its protein is CASSHSATGSYEQYF.

The chain uses TRBV7-2 and TRBJ1-1; unclear D gene. This CDR3 region has 15 residues. V was pared by 1 base and J by 2 bases, with 11 bases between. Germline CDR1 SGHTA, CDR2 FQGNSA. CDR3 DNA sequence: TGTGCCAGCAGCTTAGAATCTCGGAGAAACACTGAAGCTTTCTTT. Its translation is CASSLESRRNTEAFF.

The rearrangement joins TRBV10-3 to TRBJ1-2; a possible D gene is TRBD1 (5 bases). V dropped 10 bases and J dropped 3 bases, with 18 bases sitting between them. The CDR3 runs 14 residues. Per the germline V gene, CDR1 is ENHRY and CDR2 is SYGVKD. CDR3 region: CATNAQGTHYGYTF. DNA for the CDR3: TGTGCCACTAATGCCCAGGGAACACACTATGGCTACACCTTC.

This clone was recorded once. The chain links TRBV5-8 to TRBJ1-2, with 11 bases that match TRBD1. Per the germline V gene, CDR1 is SGHTS and CDR2 is YDEGEE. After removal of 3 bases from V and 8 bases from J, the junction contained 9 bases not matched to a gene. This CDR3 has 15 amino acids. CDR3 residues: CASSSTGQGAFGYTF. The CDR3 DNA reads as TGTGCCAGCAGCTCCACAGGACAGGGGGCGTTCGGCTACACCTTC.

This clone appeared a few times. The gene calls are TRBV19 and TRBJ1-2; D ambiguous. The CDR3 covers 16 residues. CDR1 is LNHDA, CDR2 SQIVND, per germline (reference sequence). Trimming removed 0 bases at V and 4 bases at J, with 15 bases between. This CDR3 reads CASSIDLRLSFYGYTF. DNA of the CDR3: TGTGCCAGTAGTATAGATCTGCGACTGTCGTTCTATGGCTACACCTTC.

This clone was seen only a few times. Other nucleotide sequences from this sample produce the same CDR3. The V gene is TRBV12-3 or TRBV12-4, the J gene TRBJ1-6, with D hard to call. V lost 1 base and J 10 bases, leaving 8 bases between the germline ends. The CDR3 loop spans 13 amino acids. The CDR3 is CASSLGQNSPLHF. The CDR3 DNA is TGTGCCAGCAGTTTAGGCCAGAACTCACCCCTCCACTTT.

The chain is built from TRBV13 and TRBJ2-1, with TRBD2 matching 10 bases. V shed 5 bases, J shed 7 bases, and the junction held 11 bases outside the gene matches. The CDR3 consists of 16 residues. The germline V gene encodes CDR1 PRHDT and CDR2 FYEKMQ (reference sequence). The CDR3 nucleotides are TGTGCCAGCAGCCCGCGGGAGCGGGGGGGCCTAAATGAGCAGTTCTTC. Protein: CASSPRERGGLNEQFF.

The chain recombines TRBV3-1 (or the pseudogene TRBV3-2) with TRBJ2-1, with TRBD2 identical over 10 bases. V lost 3 bases, J lost 7 bases, and 12 bases stayed unmatched. This CDR3 is 17 amino acids long. CDR1 is LGHDT, CDR2 YNNKEL, per germline (reference sequence). The CDR3 here is CASSQGGGLAGVNEQFF. Written as DNA, the CDR3 is TGTGCCAGCAGCCAGGGCGGTGGTCTAGCGGGGGTAAATGAGCAGTTCTTC.